Described below is a single T cell receptor beta chain sequence and its context. TCRdb redid the calling of the RT-PCR reads with MiXCR, one entry per CDR3 protein. The sample holds hundreds of thousands of distinct CDR3 sequences; 13% to 15% are singletons and the top ten take roughly 3.9%. Germline V gene lookup returns CDR1 KGHDR and CDR2 SFDVKD. Trimming shortened V by 4 bases and J by 2 bases, and 16 bases separated the two germline ends. The CDR3 length is 17 residues. This clonotype was sampled from a female donor in good health, serving as a healthy control. The chain has TRBV24-1 and TRBJ2-2, with D possibly being TRBD2 (5 bases). The sample was memory CD4+ T cells from blood. CDR3 residues: CATSDPGRDFNTGELFF. The CDR3 bases are TGTGCCACCAGTGACCCGGGGAGAGATTTCAACACCGGGGAGCTGTTTTTT.